The 29 T cell receptor beta chains in this list originate from one sample, sequenced in a study of molecular identifiers for immune sequencing clone quantification (dated by TCRdb to the late 2010s). The method was PCR. The instrument was an Illumina HiSeq 4000. TCRdb reworked the public reads: Q25 trimming with fastp, MiXCR clone assembly, productive beta chains retained. Rows are combined by CDR3 protein, so each entry shows the most common genes and DNA. This sample gives 490,000 or so distinct CDR3 sequences in total; around 21% of them show up just once. More than 0.8% of the sample lies in the top ten. Sequenced input: naive CD8+ T cells from blood, with Jurkat cell RNA spiked in. In light of the paper, this sample's cell subset or site label describes: FACS-sorted CD8+CD4-CCR7+CD45RA+ naive T cells. These receptors were taken from a human donor in good health. Some libraries in this study had Jurkat cell RNA spiked in.

In this sample, this clonotype turned up a few times. This chain connects TRBV5-1 to TRBJ2-1; D may be TRBD2 (6 bases). Trimming cost V 1 base and J 9 bases, with 11 bases left between them. The CDR3 length is 13 residues. Germline V CDR1 and CDR2: SGHRS, YFSETQ. The CDR3 DNA sequence: TGCGCCAGCAGCTTGCATAGCGGTAGTGAGCAGTTCTTC. Encoded protein: CASSLHSGSEQFF.

The genes are TRBV19 and TRBJ2-7; the D gene is possibly TRBD2 (5 bases). Trimming took off 5 bases at V and 2 bases at J, with 19 bases between the two ends. Germline V gives CDR1 LNHDA, CDR2 SQIVND (reference sequence). This CDR3 is 16 amino acids long. Here the CDR3 reads CASSPRHGRIPYEQYF. For the CDR3, the DNA is TGTGCCAGTAGTCCCAGACATGGGAGAATACCCTACGAGCAGTACTTC.

This chain connects TRBV12-3 or TRBV12-4 to TRBJ1-2; weak D call: TRBD1 (5 bases). The CDR3 sequence is 17 residues long. Trimming removed 5 bases at V and 8 bases at J, with 27 bases between. The chain's CDR3 is CASSLDWPGTGGIGYTF. CDR3 DNA sequence: TGTGCCAGCAGTCTCGATTGGCCCGGAACCGGGGGGATCGGCTACACCTTC.

The chain is built from TRBV12-3 or TRBV12-4 and TRBJ1-5, with 7 positions matching TRBD1. This CDR3 region has 14 residues. With V trimmed by 7 bases and J by 3 bases, 6 bases remained unmatched. The DNA of the CDR3 is TGTGCCAGCAAGGCGGGACAGAACAATCAGCCCCAGCATTTT. This translates into CASKAGQNNQPQHF.

This clonotype was seen repeatedly, ten times or more. This sequence joins TRBV6-2 or TRBV6-3 and TRBJ1-1; D unclear. This CDR3 region has 9 residues. Germline V lookup: CDR1 MNHEY, CDR2 SVGEGT. Trimming stripped 7 bases from V and 3 bases from J, with 0 bases between. CDR3 in DNA: TGTGCCAGCAACACTGAAGCTTTCTTT. Translating gives CASNTEAFF.

This clonotype was seen more than once but under ten times. The chain recombines TRBV7-9 with TRBJ1-1, with TRBD1 matching over 8 bases. V lost 5 bases and J lost 4; bases outside the gene matches: 15. This CDR3 has 17 residues. CDR1 is SEHNR, CDR2 FQNEAQ, per germline (reference sequence). The CDR3 DNA sequence: TGTGCCAGCAGCACCCCCGAGTGGACAGGGAGGGGCACTGAAGCTTTCTTT. It codes for CASSTPEWTGRGTEAFF.

As to this clonotype: One junction end disagrees with the germline gene, perhaps due to a read error. The chain is built from TRBV12-5 and TRBJ1-5, with D possibly TRBD1 on 5 matching bases. Germline CDR1 LGHNT, CDR2 FRNRAP. This CDR3 is built from 15 residues. This chain's CDR3 is CASANGAYSSQPQHF. The CDR3 nucleotides read TGTGCTAGTGCCAACGGGGCTTATAGCAGTCAGCCCCAGCATTTT.

J is TRBJ2-2 and V is TRBV12-5, with 8 bases that match TRBD2. Germline values: CDR1 LGHNT, CDR2 FRNRAP. This CDR3 has 17 residues. The ends lost 6 bases at V and 1 base at J; junction bases unmatched: 10. For the CDR3, the DNA is TGTGCTAGTGGGGGAGACCCGAGCGGGAGGAACACCGGGGAGCTGTTTTTT. It translates to CASGGDPSGRNTGELFF.

As to this clonotype: This CDR3 fails to terminate in the conserved phenylalanine or tryptophan, so it likely reflects a read error. CDR3 in amino acids: CAWSLMEGYEQFI. Written as DNA, the CDR3 is TGTGCCTGGAGTTTGATGGAGGGGTATGAGCAGTTCATC. The gene calls are TRBV30 and TRBJ2-1, with D possibly matching TRBD2 (6 bases). Looked up from germline, CDR1 is GTSNPN and CDR2 is SVGIG (reference sequence). Trimming pared 2 bases from V and 8 bases from J, leaving 13 bases between. CDR3 length: 13 residues.

This clonotype has a handful of counts. The chain has TRBV12-3 or TRBV12-4 and TRBJ2-1, with 9 bases aligning to TRBD1. The trim removed 6 bases at V and 7 bases at J, leaving 13 bases unmatched. There are 16 residues in the CDR3. The CDR3 protein is CASSLSTGGALNEQFF. The CDR3 bases are TGTGCCAGCAGCCTGAGTACAGGGGGCGCGTTAAATGAGCAGTTCTTC.

This clonotype was seen many times. This chain connects TRBV5-4 to TRBJ1-1; D remains unclear. V shed 2 bases and J shed 0 bases, with 8 bases lying between them. Germline values: CDR1 SGHNT, CDR2 YYREEE (reference sequence). The CDR3 is made up of 14 amino acids. The CDR3 DNA is TGTGCCAGCAGCTTTGGGCCGCTGAACACTGAAGCTTTCTTT. Its protein is CASSFGPLNTEAFF.

Only a few counts were recorded for this clonotype. The chain uses TRBV9 and TRBJ2-3; TRBD2 aligns across 10 bases. The J segment lost 4 bases and the V segment lost 0 bases, leaving 5 bases of the junction unmatched. Germline CDR1 SGDLS, CDR2 YYNGEE. The CDR3 has 16 residues. DNA for the CDR3: TGTGCCAGCAGCGTAGATGCCAGCGGGGGGGCAGATACGCAGTATTTT. It is translated as CASSVDASGGADTQYF.

Points on this clonotype: A much bigger clone sits one base away, suggesting this may be a read error. Lacking the conserved final phenylalanine or tryptophan, this CDR3 likely reflects a read error. This sequence joins TRBV19 and TRBJ2-4, with D possibly being TRBD2 (6 bases). Trimming took 3 bases from V and 0 from J, leaving 15 bases between them. The CDR3 is made up of 17 amino acids. The germline CDR1 and CDR2 sequences are LNHDA and SQIVND (reference sequence). The CDR3 is CASSMGSSDVAKNIQYL. The CDR3 coding sequence is TGTGCCAGTAGTATGGGCTCTAGCGATGTAGCCAAAAACATTCAGTACCTC.

To note about this clonotype: A much larger clone is a single base away; this may be a read error. The chain couples TRBV4-3 to TRBJ2-1; 10 positions agree with TRBD1. This CDR3 region has 15 residues. Germline V gene sequence: CDR1 LGHNA, CDR2 YSLEER. The CDR3 region is CASGHGTGDYNEQFF. CDR3 nucleotides: TGCGCCAGCGGCCATGGGACAGGGGACTACAATGAGCAGTTCTTC.

The chain combines TRBV10-2 with TRBJ1-1, with 8 positions matching TRBD1. The germline CDR1 and CDR2 sequences are WSHSY and SAAADI. The CDR3 length is 16 residues. The trim removed 6 bases at V and 4 bases at J, leaving 13 bases unmatched. The DNA for the CDR3 is TGCGCCAGCAGCGAACGGACAGGGACGGTTGGCACTGAAGCTTTCTTT. Translated, it gives CASSERTGTVGTEAFF.

A note on this clonotype: A much larger clone differs by one base, so this may be a read error. The J gene is TRBJ2-7, the V gene TRBV4-3, with 7 bases matching TRBD1. The CDR3 totals 15 residues. CDR1 and CDR2 from the germline V gene are LGHNA and YSLEER. The chain's CDR3 is CGSSQGTGTAYEQYF. In nucleotides, the CDR3 is TGCGGCAGCAGCCAAGGGACGGGGACAGCCTACGAGCAGTACTTC.

This clonotype was recorded at least ten times. This chain connects TRBV28 to TRBJ2-5; 10 bases match TRBD1. CDR3 length: 14 residues. Unmatched junction bases numbered 4, after V lost 5 bases and J lost 4 bases. Germline CDR1 reads MDHEN; CDR2 reads SYDVKM. This CDR3 reads CASSQGQGGETQYF. The CDR3 bases are TGTGCCAGCAGTCAAGGACAGGGGGGAGAGACCCAGTACTTC.

This clonotype has a handful of counts. This chain's CDR3 is CASSQEPTSGQLSTDTQYF. The CDR3 DNA reads as TGCGCCAGCAGCCAAGAGCCTACTAGCGGGCAGCTAAGCACAGATACGCAGTATTTT. This chain joins TRBV4-3 and TRBJ2-3; TRBD2 matches at 9 bases. CDR1 is LGHNA, CDR2 YSLEER, per germline. This CDR3 is 19 amino acids long. V dropped 0 bases and J dropped 0; count of bases not matched to a gene: 10.

Many counts were recorded for this clonotype. V usage is TRBV7-9 and J usage is TRBJ2-3; D gene ambiguous. The CDR3 is 15 amino acids. Germline V gene data show CDR1 as SEHNR and CDR2 as FQNEAQ (reference sequence). Trimming shortened V by 7 bases and J by 2 bases, and 16 bases separated the two germline ends. The CDR3 spells CASIETWGLTDTQYF. CDR3 in DNA: TGTGCCAGCATCGAGACTTGGGGTCTCACAGATACGCAGTATTTT.

This clonotype was counted at least ten times. The CDR3 coding sequence is TGTGCCAGTTGGGGAGGGGTCAATCAGCCCCAGCATTTT. It translates to CASWGGVNQPQHF. The chain is built from TRBV12-3 or TRBV12-4 and TRBJ1-5, with D tentatively TRBD1 (5 bases). The length of the CDR3 is 13 residues. V lost 9 bases and J 3 bases, leaving 12 bases between the germline ends.

For this clonotype: A much more abundant neighbour one base away suggests this may be a read error. V and J are TRBV30 and TRBJ2-7, with D unresolved. This CDR3 is built from 11 residues. Trimming took 5 bases from V and 5 from J, leaving 10 bases between them. Germline-derived CDR1 and CDR2 are GTSNPN and SVGIG (reference sequence). CDR3 bases: TGTGCCTGGGACCCATTTGACGAGCAGTACTTC. It translates to CAWDPFDEQYF.

This clonotype was picked up a small number of times. The chain carries TRBV4-3 and TRBJ1-3; D is ambiguous. CDR1 is LGHNA and CDR2 is YSLEER in the germline V gene. Trimming pared 0 bases from V and 0 bases from J, leaving 12 bases between. The CDR3 covers 17 residues. CDR3 protein: CASSQDMPQASGNTIYF. As DNA, the CDR3 is TGCGCCAGCAGCCAAGATATGCCTCAGGCCTCTGGAAACACCATATATTTT.

This sequence joins TRBV28 and TRBJ1-4; D ambiguous. Per germline, CDR1 MDHEN and CDR2 SYDVKM. Trimming took 6 bases from V and 4 from J, leaving 15 bases between them. The CDR3 loop spans 15 amino acids. Written as DNA, the CDR3 is TGTGCCAGCAGCCCCTGGCTAGTGGGTAATGAAAAACTGTTTTTT. It specifies CASSPWLVGNEKLFF. Complete variable domain (other parts from reference TRBV28 and TRBJ1-4): DVKVTQSSRYLVKRTGEKVFLECVQDMDHENMFWYRQDPGLGLRLIYFSYDVKMKEKGDIPEGYSVSREKKERFSLILESASTNQTSMYLCASSPWLVGNEKLFFGSGTQLSVL.

The chain uses TRBV9 and TRBJ1-1, with TRBD1 identical over 8 bases. Trimming cost V 0 bases and J 6 bases; bases outside gene matches: 4. The germline V gene encodes CDR1 SGDLS and CDR2 YYNGEE. The CDR3 totals 14 residues. Here the CDR3 DNA reads TGTGCCAGCAGCGTAGAGGGACAGGTAGCTGAAGCTTTCTTT. Encoded protein: CASSVEGQVAEAFF.

There are a few counts of this clonotype. V gene TRBV4-3 combines with J gene TRBJ1-1; no reliable D call. Per the germline V gene, CDR1 is LGHNA and CDR2 is YSLEER. Trimming took off 0 bases at V and 1 base at J, with 9 bases between the two ends. This CDR3 region has 15 residues. The DNA for the CDR3 is TGCGCCAGCAGCCAAGATCTCGACAAGAACACTGAAGCTTTCTTT. As protein: CASSQDLDKNTEAFF.

In this sample, this clonotype turned up many times. The chain employs TRBV10-3 and TRBJ2-7; D is ambiguous. V lost 3 bases and J 6 bases, leaving 18 bases between the germline ends. The CDR3 contains 15 residues. Germline V CDR1 and CDR2: ENHRY, SYGVKD. CDR3 nucleotides: TGTGCCATCAGTGACTACCTGGACCCCCCTAGCGAGCAGTACTTC. This codes for CAISDYLDPPSEQYF.

In its sample, this clonotype was seen many times. This chain joins TRBV7-2 and TRBJ2-2; the match to TRBD2 covers 14 bases. The trim removed 5 bases at V and 1 base at J, leaving 6 bases unmatched. Germline CDR1 and CDR2: SGHTA and FQGNSA. The CDR3 length is 18 residues. CDR3: CASSPRLAGGLNTGELFF. In nucleotides, the CDR3 is TGTGCCAGCAGCCCCCGACTAGCGGGGGGGCTGAACACCGGGGAGCTGTTTTTT.

This clonotype has only a few counts. Its ends do not fully match the called genes, so a read error is possible. CDR3: CAGSPMGQGGYEQYF. DNA for the CDR3: TGCGCCGGCAGCCCCATGGGACAGGGTGGCTACGAGCAGTACTTC. V usage is TRBV4-1 and J usage is TRBJ2-7, with 9 positions matching TRBD1. CDR1 is MGHRA, CDR2 YSYEKL, per germline. The CDR3 extends over 15 amino acids.

This clonotype was recorded at least ten times. The V and J genes are TRBV20-1 and TRBJ1-1, with TRBD1 as a possible D gene (5 bases). Trimming took 0 bases from V and 5 from J, leaving 13 bases between them. Germline V gene lookup returns CDR1 DFQATT and CDR2 SNEGSKA (reference sequence). The CDR3 is 14 amino acids. The CDR3 is CSARDSPGRTEAFF. The CDR3, as DNA: TGCAGTGCTAGAGATTCCCCAGGGAGGACTGAAGCTTTCTTT.